The clone carrying this TCR beta chain has ten or more counts. Its antigen is not identified. Patients were all untreated before their thyroid surgery. This record comes from a study of metastatic and nonmetastatic thyroid tumors. Across the whole study: From malignant and benign thyroid patients, repertoires in blood and in tumor or nodule tissue were compared.

TCRdb re-analyzed the PCR reads through MiXCR. Of 15,000 to 20,000 clones listed, around a fifth were seen once; the top ten hold about a sixth. The study's findings and limits: In blood and tumor, TCR beta diversity was reportedly significantly higher in malignant thyroid tumors than in benign nodules.

The CDR3 has 14 amino acids. Between the trimmed V and J ends, which lost 5 bases and 3 bases, there was a span of 14 bases. Looked up from germline, CDR1 is SGHVS and CDR2 is FQNEAQ. The specimen sequenced was tumor tissue. The chain uses TRBV7-8 and TRBJ2-7; possible D gene TRBD1, 5 bases. This clonotype was obtained from a female donor with papillary thyroid cancer or a benign thyroid nodule (not recorded which). Some clones in this sample may be carry-over from other donors' samples. The CDR3 DNA sequence: TGTGCCAGCAGCCGGCCGCAGGGCCACTACGAGCAGTACTTC. Amino acids: CASSRPQGHYEQYF. The complete variable domain, with remaining parts taken from reference TRBV7-8 and TRBJ2-7, reads GAGVSQSPRYKVAKRGQDVALRCDPISGHVSLFWYQQALGQGPEFLTYFQNEAQLDKSGLPSDRFFAERPEGSVSTLKIQRTQQEDSAVYLCASSRPQGHYEQYFGPGTRLTVT.